The following is a T cell receptor (beta chain) sequence with its context. Its target is not known. This sample was included in a study of graft-versus-host responses after intestinal transplantation. Here immunoSEQ multiplex PCR was the method, and the copy in TCRdb shows in-frame clones only, minus some. The data show about 26,000 clones, about four fifths seen once. The TCR originated in a human donor who received an intestinal transplant. The sample in question was unstimulated CD4+ T cells sorted from spleen or lymph node cells, obtained before intestinal transplant.

In DNA, the CDR3 is TGTGCCAGCAGCTTACTCCGTACGGAGAGGGCGCGTGGCTACACCTTC. The encoded protein is CASSLLRTERARGYTF. The V gene is TRBV7-2, the J gene TRBJ1-2; D gene unclear. This CDR3 contains 16 residues. Germline CDR1 and CDR2: SGHTA and FQGNSA. The V end lost 2 bases, the J end lost 7 bases, and 20 bases lay between the germline ends. The variable domain in full, completed from reference TRBV7-2 and TRBJ1-2, reads GAGVSQSPSNKVTEKGKDVELRCDPISGHTALYWYRQSLGQGLEFLIYFQGNSAPDKSGLPSDRFSAERTGGSVSTLTIQRTQQEDSAVYLCASSLLRTERARGYTFGSGTRLTVV.